Below are 15 T cell receptor beta chains sequenced from a single sample in a study of T cells in Graves' hyperthyroidism and ophthalmopathy. TCR beta CDR3 regions were amplified from RNA. Primed by the HTBI set, a first-round RT-PCR was run on the TCR CDR3. Using its own MiXCR run on the multiplex PCR reads, TCRdb lists one record per CDR3 protein. Among hundreds of thousands of distinct CDR3 sequences listed, around 15% were seen once. Sequenced sample: blood. All receptors come from a woman in her 40s with Graves' ophthalmopathy.

As regards this clonotype: The junction departs from germline at one end; a sequencing error may be responsible. The chain's CDR3 is CASSLGVAGYNEQFF. CDR3 bases: TGTGCCAGCAGCTTGGGCGTAGCGGGGTACAATGAGCAGTTCTTC. The rearrangement joins TRBV5-1 to TRBJ2-1; 8 nucleotides agree with TRBD2. The CDR3 extends over 15 amino acids. Germline V gene data show CDR1 as SGHRS and CDR2 as YFSETQ.

The rearrangement links TRBV6-1 to TRBJ2-1; 8 nucleotides align to TRBD2. CDR3 length equals 20 residues. Germline trimming cut 11 bases from V and 1 base from J; bases unmatched to any gene: 25. CDR1 and CDR2 from the germline V gene are MNHNS and SASEGT. The CDR3 bases are TGTGCCGCCAGGAGCGGGGGCGTCAGTGTGGGAGTCCCTTCCTACAATGAGCAGTTCTTC. This gives the protein CAARSGGVSVGVPSYNEQFF.

This clonotype was observed many times. This chain joins TRBV5-1 and TRBJ2-1, with TRBD2 matching 11 bases. From germline, CDR1 is SGHRS and CDR2 YFSETQ. J gave up 7 bases and V 5 bases, and 17 bases lay outside the gene matches. The CDR3 runs to 18 residues. The CDR3 DNA reads TGCGCCAGCAGAGGGTCCCCAACTAGCGGGAGTCTCGTTAATGAGCAGTTCTTC. As protein: CASRGSPTSGSLVNEQFF.

There are many counts of this clonotype. The chain carries TRBV2 and TRBJ2-1, with D possibly TRBD2 on 6 matching bases. The CDR3 contains 15 residues. V lost 6 bases to trimming and J lost 9 bases, with 21 bases between them. CDR1 is SNHLY and CDR2 is FYNNEI in the germline V gene. The CDR3 here is CASSPRMVGSTEQFF. The CDR3 DNA follows: TGTGCCAGCAGCCCCAGGATGGTCGGGAGCACTGAGCAGTTCTTC. Variable domain in full (rest from reference TRBV2 and TRBJ2-1): EPEVTQTPSHQVTQMGQEVILRCVPISNHLYFYWYRQILGQKVEFLVSFYNNEISEKSEIFDDQFSVERPDGSNFTLKIRSTKLEDSAMYFCASSPRMVGSTEQFFGPGTRLTVL.

The chain joins TRBV10-2 to TRBJ2-5; maybe TRBD1 (5 bases). There are 14 residues in the CDR3. The germline V and J ends were trimmed by 7 bases and 7 bases, with 19 bases remaining between them. Germline CDR1 and CDR2: WSHSY and SAAADI. CDR3 protein: CASMRLGQDGTQYF. The CDR3 DNA reads as TGCGCCAGCATGAGGTTGGGGCAAGATGGGACCCAGTACTTC.

This chain joins TRBV6-2 or TRBV6-3 and TRBJ2-5; TRBD2 aligns across 7 bases. Germline lookup yields CDR1 MNHEY and CDR2 SVGEGT. This CDR3 is 16 amino acids long. The V gene end was trimmed by 6 bases and the J gene end by 5 bases; junction bases not matched to a gene: 15. The CDR3 sequence is CASSIGLGSVVETQYF. CDR3 in DNA: TGTGCCAGCAGCATAGGACTAGGGTCGGTCGTGGAGACCCAGTACTTC.

This clonotype was picked up a small number of times. The chain carries TRBV4-1 and TRBJ1-5; D uncertain. CDR1 MGHRA and CDR2 YSYEKL come from the germline V gene. The ends were cut back, 4 bases at V and 7 bases at J, with 11 bases in the middle. This CDR3 region has 13 residues. For the CDR3, the DNA is TGCGCCAGCAGCCCCTTCATTGGCCAGCCCCAGCATTTT. Its protein is CASSPFIGQPQHF.

This clonotype was detected many times. This chain uses TRBV2 with TRBJ2-5; 9 bases fit TRBD2. Germline lookup yields CDR1 SNHLY and CDR2 FYNNEI. The CDR3 spans 14 residues. Trimming at V came to 6 bases and at J to 2 bases, leaving 4 bases not matched to a gene. Here the CDR3 DNA reads TGTGCCAGCAGGACTAGCGGAAAGCAAGAGACCCAGTACTTC. Protein sequence: CASRTSGKQETQYF.

As for this clonotype: The junction and the germline gene differ at one end; a read error may be behind it. This chain connects TRBV3-1 to TRBJ2-1; 7 bases map to TRBD2. This CDR3 spans 14 amino acids. Germline V gene lookup returns CDR1 LGHDT and CDR2 YNNKEL (reference sequence). The CDR3 loop reads CASTQEDWGGEQFF. For the CDR3, the DNA is TGTGCCAGCACCCAAGAAGATTGGGGGGGTGAGCAGTTCTTC.

This clonotype has a count of ten or more. J is TRBJ2-3 and V is TRBV7-3, with a tentative D call TRBD2 (6 bases). With 5 bases removed from V and 4 bases from J, the gap between germline ends came to 10 bases. Germline CDR1 SGHTA, CDR2 FQGTGA. There are 13 residues in the CDR3. Here the CDR3 DNA reads TGTGCCAGCAGCCGACGGGAGTCAGATACGCAGTATTTT. Protein: CASSRRESDTQYF.

V gene TRBV28 combines with J gene TRBJ1-4; no reliable D call. The CDR3 contains 12 residues. Trimming stripped 5 bases from V and 10 bases from J, with 11 bases between. The germline gives CDR1 MDHEN, CDR2 SYDVKM. This CDR3 is CASSLPSGKLFF. CDR3 sequence (DNA): TGTGCCAGCAGTCTTCCGAGTGGAAAACTGTTTTTT.

This clonotype was found a few times. CDR3 nucleotides: TGTGCCAGCAGTAAGCAAACGGAGACAGCAGCTAATCAGCCCCAGCATTTT. Amino acids: CASSKQTETAANQPQHF. The rearrangement links TRBV6-1 to TRBJ1-5, with D possibly matching TRBD1 (5 bases). The V gene lost 5 bases and the J gene lost 4 bases, with 21 bases spanning the gap. Per the germline V gene, CDR1 is MNHNS and CDR2 is SASEGT. The CDR3 runs 17 residues.

This chain connects TRBV5-1 to TRBJ2-7; 8 bases align to TRBD2. The CDR3 has 14 amino acids. J lost 4 bases, V lost 5 bases, and 8 bases had no gene match. Germline lookup yields CDR1 SGHRS and CDR2 YFSETQ. The CDR3 reads CASSYRSGGYEQYF. The CDR3 region has the DNA TGCGCCAGCAGTTATCGAAGCGGGGGATACGAGCAGTACTTC.

This clonotype has a count of ten or more. The chain employs TRBV5-1 and TRBJ1-6; 10 bases align to TRBD1. The V gene's germline CDR1 is SGHRS and CDR2 YFSETQ. The CDR3 is 15 residues long. J lost 7 bases, V lost 3 bases, and 4 bases had no gene match. CDR3 DNA: TGCGCCAGCAGCTGGGGACAGGGGCTAAATTCACCCCTCCACTTT. Residues: CASSWGQGLNSPLHF.

Turning to this clonotype: Relative to the germline gene, one junction end is altered; a read error may explain this. The rearrangement joins TRBV7-3 to TRBJ2-3; TRBD2 matches 9 bases. Germline CDR1 is SGHTA and CDR2 is FQGTGA. CDR3 length: 16 amino acids. CDR3: CASSGLAGRSTDTRYF. DNA of the CDR3: TGTGCCAGCAGCGGCCTAGCGGGGCGATCCACAGATACGCGGTATTTT.